What follows are 27 T cell receptor beta chains derived from one specimen sequenced in a study of blood T cells in healthy people across ages. A sample-barcoded 5' primer and a J-beta primer mix were used in a second PCR of roughly 7 to 11 cycles. One entry per CDR3 protein, called by TCRdb with MiXCR from the 5' RACE reads. Among about 2 million distinct CDR3 sequences listed, 49% were seen once. The sample consisted of blood. The receptors here all came from a woman in her forties in good health.

This clonotype has just a few counts. The rearrangement joins TRBV28 to TRBJ1-2, with D tentatively TRBD1 (5 bases). The CDR3 has 14 residues. CDR1 is MDHEN and CDR2 is SYDVKM in the germline V gene. With 2 bases removed from V and 4 bases from J, the gap between germline ends came to 11 bases. CDR3 sequence reads: CASSLRGASYGYTF. The CDR3 DNA reads as TGTGCCAGCAGTTTAAGAGGGGCGAGCTATGGCTACACCTTC.

V gene TRBV11-3 combines with J gene TRBJ2-3; possibly TRBD1 for D (5 bases). CDR3 length: 14 residues. V was shortened by 0 bases and J by 4 bases, with 8 bases between the two germline ends. Per the germline V gene, CDR1 is SGHNT and CDR2 is YENEEA. The CDR3 coding sequence is TGTGCCAGCAGCTTAGAAGGGGCCCCAGATACGCAGTATTTT. It is translated as CASSLEGAPDTQYF.

This clonotype has a handful of counts. The gene calls are TRBV12-3 or TRBV12-4 and TRBJ1-2, with D uncertain. Deletions cut 5 bases from V and 8 bases from J, with 9 bases between. The CDR3 contains 11 residues. The CDR3 bases are TGTGCCAGCAGTGGCGGCCGGGGCTACACCTTC. Translation gives CASSGGRGYTF.

CDR3 nucleotides: TGTGCCAGCAGAACTAACGGACAGGTAGCTGAAGCTTTCTTT. Amino acid sequence: CASRTNGQVAEAFF. This chain connects TRBV28 to TRBJ1-1, with 7 nucleotides matching TRBD1. From germline, CDR1 is MDHEN and CDR2 SYDVKM. The CDR3 is 14 amino acids. The V and J ends lost 6 bases and 6 bases, in that order; junction bases with no gene match: 10.

This clonotype was counted only a few times. This chain uses TRBV11-3 with TRBJ2-3; D gene unclear. Trimming cost V 5 bases and J 8 bases, with 11 bases left between them. Germline lookup yields CDR1 SGHNT and CDR2 YENEEA. This CDR3 has 12 residues. CDR3 in amino acids: CASSKKERTQYF. For the CDR3, the DNA is TGTGCCAGCAGCAAAAAGGAGCGTACGCAGTATTTT. Together with reference TRBV11-3 and TRBJ2-3, the CDR3 gives the full variable domain: EAGVVQSPRYKIIEKKQPVAFWCNPISGHNTLYWYLQNLGQGPELLIRYENEEAVDDSQLPKDRFSAERLKGVDSTLKIQPAELGDSAVYLCASSKKERTQYFGPGTRLTVL.

This clonotype was counted between two and nine times. Here the CDR3 reads CASSPRTERREQFF. For the CDR3, the DNA is TGTGCCAGCAGCCCTCGGACCGAACGACGCGAGCAGTTCTTC. The V call is TRBV27, the J call TRBJ2-1; no clear D. Trimming cost V 6 bases and J 10 bases, with 19 bases left between them. Germline assignment: CDR1 MNHEY and CDR2 SMNVEV (reference sequence). This CDR3 is built from 14 residues.

There are many counts of this clonotype. The chain couples TRBV20-1 to TRBJ1-5; 7 bases agree with TRBD1. Germline V gene sequence: CDR1 DFQATT, CDR2 SNEGSKA (reference sequence). Unmatched junction bases numbered 21, after V lost 3 bases and J lost 13 bases. The CDR3 is 16 residues long. CDR3 nucleotides: TGCAGTGCTAGGACTACATACGGGACAGACATTATATCGCAGCATTTT. Encoded protein: CSARTTYGTDIISQHF.

In this sample, this clonotype turned up a few times. The chain is built from TRBV27 and TRBJ1-5; 10 positions match TRBD1. The CDR3 is 13 amino acids. J was trimmed by 2 bases and V by 8 bases; bases with no gene match: 0. Looked up from germline, CDR1 is MNHEY and CDR2 is SMNVEV (reference sequence). The CDR3 nucleotides read TGTGCCAGCGGGACAGGGGGCAATCAGCCCCAGCATTTT. Translation: CASGTGGNQPQHF.

The chain has TRBV4-2 and TRBJ1-1; maybe TRBD1 (5 bases). This CDR3 comprises 13 residues. Trimming shortened V by 0 bases and J by 12 bases, and 14 bases separated the two germline ends. Germline V gene data show CDR1 as LGHNA and CDR2 as YNFKEQ. This CDR3 is CASSQDHGALPFF. CDR3 nucleotides: TGTGCCAGCAGCCAAGATCATGGGGCCCTTCCTTTCTTT.

The genes are TRBV20-1 and TRBJ2-3; 9 bases line up with TRBD1. CDR1 and CDR2 (germline): DFQATT, SNEGSKA (reference sequence). V gave up 6 bases and J gave up 1 base; unmatched junction bases: 5. The CDR3 extends over 14 amino acids. The CDR3 DNA reads as TGCAGTGCAATGGACAGGGGACGCACAGATACGCAGTATTTT. Its translation: CSAMDRGRTDTQYF.

The V and J genes are TRBV9 and TRBJ2-5; D gene ambiguous. V dropped 0 bases and J dropped 4 bases, with 16 bases sitting between them. The CDR3 spans 16 residues. Germline CDR1 is SGDLS and CDR2 is YYNGEE. In nucleotides, the CDR3 is TGTGCCAGCAGCGTAGGTACTAACGAACTACGAGAGACCCAGTACTTC. It translates to CASSVGTNELRETQYF.

The V call is TRBV7-2, the J call TRBJ1-4; D is ambiguous. V dropped 0 bases and J dropped 6 bases, with 11 bases sitting between them. Germline loops: CDR1 SGHTA, CDR2 FQGNSA. This CDR3 is built from 15 residues. This chain's CDR3 is CASSLAPSVDEKLFF. In nucleotides, the CDR3 is TGTGCCAGCAGCTTAGCTCCCTCCGTTGATGAAAAACTGTTTTTT.

This rearrangement joins TRBV19 to TRBJ2-1; D gene uncertain. Germline assignment: CDR1 LNHDA and CDR2 SQIVND (reference sequence). V gave up 0 bases and J gave up 7 bases, with 13 bases separating them. The length of the CDR3 is 15 residues. In DNA, the CDR3 is TGTGCCAGTAGTATAGATCCTGGAGTCGGGAATGAGCAGTTCTTC. Protein: CASSIDPGVGNEQFF.

V gene TRBV15 combines with J gene TRBJ2-5, with 8 bases lining up with TRBD1. CDR1 and CDR2 (germline): LNHNV, YYDKDF (reference sequence). J was trimmed by 3 bases and V by 2 bases; bases with no gene match: 2. The CDR3 totals 14 residues. This chain's CDR3 is CATSRLQGEETQYF. As DNA, the CDR3 is TGTGCCACCAGCAGATTACAGGGGGAAGAGACCCAGTACTTC.

The chain couples TRBV29-1 to TRBJ2-5; 7 nucleotides align to TRBD2. CDR1 SQVTM and CDR2 ANQGSEA come from the germline V gene. J lost 4 bases, V lost 7 bases, and 9 bases had no gene match. The CDR3 is 13 residues long. CDR3 DNA sequence: TGCAGCGGGGGGGGACGATTGAGAGAGACCCAGTACTTC. Protein product: CSGGGRLRETQYF. Drawing the rest from reference TRBV29-1 and TRBJ2-5, the complete variable domain is SAVISQKPSRDICQRGTSLTIQCQVDSQVTMMFWYRQQPGQSLTLIATANQGSEATYESGFVIDKFPISRPNLTFSTLTVSNMSPEDSSIYLCSGGGRLRETQYFGPGTRLLVL.

The CDR3 region is CASSYIAGPGDTQYF. DNA for the CDR3: TGTGCCAGCAGTTATATAGCGGGGCCTGGGGATACGCAGTATTTT. The J gene is TRBJ2-3, the V gene TRBV28; 8 positions agree with TRBD2. V was clipped by 4 bases and J by 6 bases; unmatched bases: 9. This CDR3 has 15 amino acids. Germline V gives CDR1 MDHEN, CDR2 SYDVKM.

The chain uses TRBV20-1 and TRBJ1-2, with no clear D. Germline-derived CDR1 and CDR2 are DFQATT and SNEGSKA (reference sequence). The V and J ends lost 3 bases and 4 bases respectively, with 12 bases between them. The CDR3 runs 13 residues. Here the CDR3 reads CSARDTTAYGYTF. In DNA, the CDR3 is TGCAGTGCTAGGGATACGACGGCCTATGGCTACACCTTC.

CDR3 loop: CASTPPTLFTDTQYF. DNA for the CDR3: TGTGCCAGCACCCCGCCAACCCTTTTTACAGATACGCAGTATTTT. The genes are TRBV7-2 and TRBJ2-3, with no clear D. This CDR3 is built from 15 residues. Trimming removed 7 bases at V and 3 bases at J, with 17 bases between. From germline, CDR1 is SGHTA and CDR2 FQGNSA.

This clonotype has just a few counts. The chain carries TRBV6-1 and TRBJ2-1; D call uncertain. CDR3 length equals 11 residues. Germline V gives CDR1 MNHNS, CDR2 SASEGT. V was trimmed by 8 bases and J by 2 bases, leaving 4 bases between them. This chain's CDR3 is CASVTYNEQFF. The CDR3 DNA reads as TGTGCCAGCGTGACCTACAATGAGCAGTTCTTC.

The chain joins TRBV20-1 to TRBJ2-4; D is perhaps TRBD1 (6 bases). Germline CDR1 is DFQATT and CDR2 is SNEGSKA (reference sequence). The CDR3 totals 16 residues. V was trimmed by 5 bases and J by 7 bases, leaving 24 bases between them. CDR3 DNA sequence: TGCAGTGCTCCCAAGACAAGGGGGTCAAATGTTAACATTCAGTACTTC. Protein sequence: CSAPKTRGSNVNIQYF.

V is TRBV4-1 and J is TRBJ1-5; possible D gene TRBD1, 5 bases. Between the trimmed V and J ends, which lost 1 base and 5 bases, there was a span of 12 bases. Germline CDR1 and CDR2: MGHRA and YSYEKL. The CDR3 covers 15 residues. For the CDR3, the DNA is TGCGCCAGCAGCCAAGTCGGGGTGGGGGATCAGCCCCAGCATTTT. Translated: CASSQVGVGDQPQHF.

The V call is TRBV7-2, the J call TRBJ2-5, with D tentatively TRBD1 (6 bases). This CDR3 spans 17 amino acids. Germline V lookup: CDR1 SGHTA, CDR2 FQGNSA. Trimming took off 4 bases at V and 5 bases at J, with 23 bases between the two ends. Here the CDR3 reads CASSSKQTTGFGETQYF. Written as DNA, the CDR3 is TGTGCCAGCAGCTCCAAACAGACTACAGGGTTCGGGGAGACCCAGTACTTC.

This clonotype was found a few times. V usage is TRBV5-1 and J usage is TRBJ2-7; D assignment may be TRBD1 or TRBD2 (5 bases each). V lost 3 bases and J 7 bases, leaving 14 bases between the germline ends. Germline CDR1 reads SGHRS; CDR2 reads YFSETQ. The CDR3 spans 13 residues. The DNA of the CDR3 is TGCGCCAGCAGCTCAACAGGAGGCCATGAGCAGTACTTC. Amino acids: CASSSTGGHEQYF.

The chain uses TRBV24-1 and TRBJ2-3; D is possibly TRBD2 (5 bases). In germline, CDR1 is KGHDR, CDR2 SFDVKD. The CDR3 covers 15 residues. V lost 7 bases, J lost 2 bases, and 15 bases lay in between. The CDR3 loop reads CATRPGLGNTDTQYF. Here the CDR3 DNA reads TGTGCCACCAGGCCGGGGTTGGGGAACACAGATACGCAGTATTTT.

This chain joins TRBV7-9 and TRBJ2-3; D not certain. V was trimmed by 5 bases and J by 4 bases, leaving 10 bases between them. The CDR3 runs to 13 residues. Germline CDR1 and CDR2: SEHNR and FQNEAQ (reference sequence). CDR3 sequence (DNA): TGTGCCAGCAGCCAGGCCCCGGCAGATACGCAGTATTTT. Its protein is CASSQAPADTQYF.

This sequence joins TRBV7-2 and TRBJ1-5; 9 bases match TRBD1. V trimming: 5 bases; J trimming: 6 bases; junction bases outside the gene matches: 8. This CDR3 spans 15 amino acids. Per the germline V gene, CDR1 is SGHTA and CDR2 is FQGNSA. The CDR3 region has the DNA TGTGCCAGCAGCCCCCGGACAGGGGAGGGTCAGCCCCAGCATTTT. This gives the protein CASSPRTGEGQPQHF. The entire variable domain, with the rest obtained from reference TRBV7-2 and TRBJ1-5, is as follows: GAGVSQSPSNKVTEKGKDVELRCDPISGHTALYWYRQSLGQGLEFLIYFQGNSAPDKSGLPSDRFSAERTGGSVSTLTIQRTQQEDSAVYLCASSPRTGEGQPQHFGDGTRLSIL.

The CDR3, as DNA: TGTGCCAGCAGTGAAGGTGGAAACAATGAGCAGTTCTTC. Amino acid sequence: CASSEGGNNEQFF. V gene TRBV6-1 combines with J gene TRBJ2-1; no clear D gene. Trimming removed 1 base from V and 5 bases from J, with 6 bases in between. Germline V gene data show CDR1 as MNHNS and CDR2 as SASEGT. The CDR3 runs to 13 residues.